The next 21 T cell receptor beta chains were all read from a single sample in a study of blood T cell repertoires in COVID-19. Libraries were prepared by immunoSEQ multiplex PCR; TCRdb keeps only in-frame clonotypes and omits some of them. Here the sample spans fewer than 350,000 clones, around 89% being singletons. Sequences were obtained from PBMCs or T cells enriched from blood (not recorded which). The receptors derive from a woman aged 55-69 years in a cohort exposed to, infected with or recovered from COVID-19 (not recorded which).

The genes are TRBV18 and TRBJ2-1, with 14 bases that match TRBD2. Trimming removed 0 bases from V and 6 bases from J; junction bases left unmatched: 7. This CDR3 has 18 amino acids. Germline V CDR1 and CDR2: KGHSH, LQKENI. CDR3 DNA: TGTGCCAGCTCACCACCGAAGACTAGCGGGAGGGCCAGCAATGAGCAGTTCTTC. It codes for CASSPPKTSGRASNEQFF.

This CDR3 reads CASSQVGTSRRQETQYF. CDR3 sequence (DNA): TGTGCCAGCAGCCAGGTGGGGACTAGCAGAAGACAAGAGACCCAGTACTTC. V is TRBV3-1 (or the pseudogene TRBV3-2) and J is TRBJ2-5, with 9 bases fitting TRBD2. CDR3 length equals 17 residues. V lost 3 bases and J lost 2; bases outside the gene matches: 10. The germline gives CDR1 LGHDT, CDR2 YNNKEL (reference sequence).

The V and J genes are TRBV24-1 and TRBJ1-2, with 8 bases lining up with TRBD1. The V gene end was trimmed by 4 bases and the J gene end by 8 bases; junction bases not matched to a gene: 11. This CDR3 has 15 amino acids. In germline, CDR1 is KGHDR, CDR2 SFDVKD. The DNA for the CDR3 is TGTGCCACCAGTGACGACAGGGGCCTTCCTCCCGGCTACACCTTC. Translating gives CATSDDRGLPPGYTF.

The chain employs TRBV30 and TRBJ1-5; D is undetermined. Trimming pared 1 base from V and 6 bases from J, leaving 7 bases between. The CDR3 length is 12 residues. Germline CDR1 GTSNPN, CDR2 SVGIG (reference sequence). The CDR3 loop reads CAWSDRGQPQHF. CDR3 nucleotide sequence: TGTGCCTGGAGTGATCGCGGTCAGCCCCAGCATTTT.

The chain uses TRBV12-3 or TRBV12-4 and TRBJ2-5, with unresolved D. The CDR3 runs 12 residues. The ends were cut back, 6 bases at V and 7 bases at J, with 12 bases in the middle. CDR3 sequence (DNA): TGTGCCAGCAGCGTCACTGATGGGACCCAGTACTTC. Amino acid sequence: CASSVTDGTQYF.

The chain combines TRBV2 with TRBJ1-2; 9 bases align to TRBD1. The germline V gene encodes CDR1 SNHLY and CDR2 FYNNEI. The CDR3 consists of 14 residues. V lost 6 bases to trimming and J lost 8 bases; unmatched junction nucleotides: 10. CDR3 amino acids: CASRAGQGMGGYTF. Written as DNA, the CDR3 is TGTGCCAGCAGGGCTGGACAGGGGATGGGAGGCTACACCTTC.

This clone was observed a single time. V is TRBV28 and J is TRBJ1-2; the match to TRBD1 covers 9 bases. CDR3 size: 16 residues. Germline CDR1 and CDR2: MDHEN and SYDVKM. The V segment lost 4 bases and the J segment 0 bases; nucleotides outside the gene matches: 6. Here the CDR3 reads CASSWTGDLANYGYTF. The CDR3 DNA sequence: TGTGCCAGCAGTTGGACAGGGGACCTTGCTAACTATGGCTACACCTTC.

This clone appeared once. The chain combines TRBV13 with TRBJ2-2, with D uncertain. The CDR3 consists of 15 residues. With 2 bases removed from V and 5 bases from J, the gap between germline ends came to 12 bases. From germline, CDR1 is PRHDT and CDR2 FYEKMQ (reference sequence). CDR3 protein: CASSLQVRQTGELFF. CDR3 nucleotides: TGTGCCAGCAGCTTACAGGTTCGGCAAACCGGGGAGCTGTTTTTT. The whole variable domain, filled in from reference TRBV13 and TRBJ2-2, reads AAGVIQSPRHLIKEKRETATLKCYPIPRHDTVYWYQQGPGQDPQFLISFYEKMQSDKGSIPDRFSAQQFSDYHSELNMSSLELGDSALYFCASSLQVRQTGELFFGEGSRLTVL.

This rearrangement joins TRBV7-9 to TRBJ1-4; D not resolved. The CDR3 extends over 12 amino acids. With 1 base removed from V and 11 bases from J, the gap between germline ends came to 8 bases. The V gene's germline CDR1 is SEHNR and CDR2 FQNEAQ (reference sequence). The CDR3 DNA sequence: TGTGCCAGCAGCTTAGACTCGGAGAAACTGTTTTTT. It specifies CASSLDSEKLFF.

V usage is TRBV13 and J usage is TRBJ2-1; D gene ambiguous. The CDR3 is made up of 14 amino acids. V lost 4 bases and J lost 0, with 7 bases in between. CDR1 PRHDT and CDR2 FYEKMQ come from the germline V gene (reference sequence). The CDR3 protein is CASSSTSSYNEQFF. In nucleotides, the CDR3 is TGTGCCAGCAGCTCAACGAGCTCCTACAATGAGCAGTTCTTC.

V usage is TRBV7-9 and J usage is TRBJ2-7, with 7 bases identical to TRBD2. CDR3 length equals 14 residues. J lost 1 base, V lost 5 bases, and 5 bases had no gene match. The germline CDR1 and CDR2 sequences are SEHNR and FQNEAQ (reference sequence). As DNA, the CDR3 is TGTGCCAGCAGCGTAGGACTAGGTTCCTACGAGCAGTACTTC. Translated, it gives CASSVGLGSYEQYF.

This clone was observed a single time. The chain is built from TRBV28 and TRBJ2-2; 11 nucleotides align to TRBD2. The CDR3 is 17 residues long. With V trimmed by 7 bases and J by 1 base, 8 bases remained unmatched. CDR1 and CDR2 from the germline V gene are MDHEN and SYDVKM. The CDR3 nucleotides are TGTGCCAGCAACCCGCCTAGCGGGAGGAGGAACACCGGGGAGCTGTTTTTT. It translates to CASNPPSGRRNTGELFF.

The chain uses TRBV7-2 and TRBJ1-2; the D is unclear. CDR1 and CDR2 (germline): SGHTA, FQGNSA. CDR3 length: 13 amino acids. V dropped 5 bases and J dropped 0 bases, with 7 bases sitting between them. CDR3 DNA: TGTGCCAGCAGCCCGGGTACTAACTATGGCTACACCTTC. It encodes CASSPGTNYGYTF.

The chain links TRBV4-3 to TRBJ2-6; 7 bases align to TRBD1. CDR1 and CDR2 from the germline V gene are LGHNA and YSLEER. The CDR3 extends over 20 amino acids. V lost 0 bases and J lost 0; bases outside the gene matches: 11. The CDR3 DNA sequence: TGCGCCAGCAGCCAAGATCGGTCCGCAGGGGGTAGCTCTGGGGCCAACGTCCTGACTTTC. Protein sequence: CASSQDRSAGGSSGANVLTF.

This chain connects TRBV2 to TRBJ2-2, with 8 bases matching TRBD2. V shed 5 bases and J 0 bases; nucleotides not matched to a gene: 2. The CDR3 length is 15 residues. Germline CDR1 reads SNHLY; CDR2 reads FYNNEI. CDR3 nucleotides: TGTGCCAGCAGTCGGACTAGCCCGAACACCGGGGAGCTGTTTTTT. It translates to CASSRTSPNTGELFF.

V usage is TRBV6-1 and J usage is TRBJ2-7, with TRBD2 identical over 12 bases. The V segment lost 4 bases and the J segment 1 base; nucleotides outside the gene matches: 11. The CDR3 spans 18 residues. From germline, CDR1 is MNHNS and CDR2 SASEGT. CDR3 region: CASSVMTSGRGGSYEQYF. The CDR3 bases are TGTGCCAGCAGTGTAATGACTAGCGGGAGAGGAGGATCCTACGAGCAGTACTTC.

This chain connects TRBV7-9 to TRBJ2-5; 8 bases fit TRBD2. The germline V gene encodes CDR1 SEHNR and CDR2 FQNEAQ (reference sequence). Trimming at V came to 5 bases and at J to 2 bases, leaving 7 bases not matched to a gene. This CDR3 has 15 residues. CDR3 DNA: TGTGCCAGCAGCGGTAGCGGGACCCCTCAAGAGACCCAGTACTTC. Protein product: CASSGSGTPQETQYF.

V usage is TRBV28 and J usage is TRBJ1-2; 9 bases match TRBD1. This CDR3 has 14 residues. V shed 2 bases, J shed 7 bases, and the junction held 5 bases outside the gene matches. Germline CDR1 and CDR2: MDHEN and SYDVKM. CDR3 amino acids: CASSLGTGSLGYTF. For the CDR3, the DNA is TGTGCCAGCAGTTTAGGGACAGGGTCTCTTGGCTACACCTTC.

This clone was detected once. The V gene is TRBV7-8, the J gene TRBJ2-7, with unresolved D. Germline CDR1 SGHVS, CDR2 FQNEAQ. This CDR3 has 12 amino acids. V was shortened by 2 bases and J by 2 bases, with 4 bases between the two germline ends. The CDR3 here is CASSLYPYEQYF. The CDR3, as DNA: TGTGCCAGCAGCTTATATCCCTACGAGCAGTACTTC. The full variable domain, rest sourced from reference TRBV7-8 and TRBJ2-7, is GAGVSQSPRYKVAKRGQDVALRCDPISGHVSLFWYQQALGQGPEFLTYFQNEAQLDKSGLPSDRFFAERPEGSVSTLKIQRTQQEDSAVYLCASSLYPYEQYFGPGTRLTVT.

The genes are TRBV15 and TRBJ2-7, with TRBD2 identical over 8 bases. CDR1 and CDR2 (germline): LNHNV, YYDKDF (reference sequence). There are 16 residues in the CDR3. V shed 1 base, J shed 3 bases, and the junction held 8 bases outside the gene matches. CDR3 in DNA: TGTGCCACCAGCAGAGTAAGTAAAGCGGGAGTCTACGAGCAGTACTTC. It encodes CATSRVSKAGVYEQYF.

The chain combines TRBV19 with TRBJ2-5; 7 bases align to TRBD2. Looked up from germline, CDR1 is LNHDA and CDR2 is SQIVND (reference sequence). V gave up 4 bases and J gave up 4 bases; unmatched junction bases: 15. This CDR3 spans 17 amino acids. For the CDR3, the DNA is TGTGCCAGTAGTAGGATTCCCGTAACGGGAGGAAGAGAGACCCAGTACTTC. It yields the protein CASSRIPVTGGRETQYF.